The 9 T cell receptor beta chains reported below all come from one sample, sequenced in a study of cytotoxic CD8 clonotypes in ibrutinib-treated CLL. Clones were read by immunoSEQ multiplex PCR, and TCRdb kept only the in-frame ones, dropping some. The profile shows about 160,000 clones, about 84% of them singletons. The material was PBMCs, obtained after 24 months of ibrutinib treatment. The receptors originated from a human donor with chronic lymphocytic leukemia.

This chain uses TRBV2 with TRBJ1-5; D unresolved. Germline V gene sequence: CDR1 SNHLY, CDR2 FYNNEI. V lost 3 bases to trimming and J lost 7 bases, with 10 bases between them. The CDR3 covers 13 residues. The CDR3 protein is CASSDATGQPQHF. The DNA for the CDR3 is TGTGCCAGCAGTGACGCGACGGGACAGCCCCAGCATTTT. Drawing the rest from reference TRBV2 and TRBJ1-5, the complete variable domain is EPEVTQTPSHQVTQMGQEVILRCVPISNHLYFYWYRQILGQKVEFLVSFYNNEISEKSEIFDDQFSVERPDGSNFTLKIRSTKLEDSAMYFCASSDATGQPQHFGDGTRLSIL.

This clone has only one observation. This chain connects TRBV27 to TRBJ2-7; TRBD2 might be the D (6 bases). The CDR3 sequence is 16 residues long. Between the trimmed V and J ends, which lost 1 base and 2 bases, there was a span of 15 bases. Germline V CDR1 and CDR2: MNHEY, SMNVEV (reference sequence). The CDR3 protein is CASSLWGEAGTYEQYF. For the CDR3, the DNA is TGTGCCAGCAGTTTATGGGGGGAGGCGGGCACCTACGAGCAGTACTTC.

CDR3 bases: TGTGCCAGCAGCTTTTATCGGACATCCGACTACGAGCAGTACTTC. Translated: CASSFYRTSDYEQYF. The V gene is TRBV7-2, the J gene TRBJ2-7; a possible D gene is TRBD1 (5 bases). The CDR3 contains 15 residues. Germline CDR1 and CDR2: SGHTA and FQGNSA. The ends were cut back, 3 bases at V and 3 bases at J, with 15 bases in the middle.

About this clone itself: Its ends do not fully match the called genes, so a read error is possible. The chain combines TRBV6-5 with TRBJ1-2; TRBD1 agrees at 10 bases. The germline V gene encodes CDR1 MNHEY and CDR2 SVGAGI. The CDR3 contains 14 residues. The CDR3 DNA reads as TGTGCCAGCAGTTACTCCGGGACAGGGGTGAGCTTGGCCTTC. Protein product: CASSYSGTGVSLAF.

The chain employs TRBV28 and TRBJ2-7; D perhaps matches TRBD2 (7 bases). Trimming removed 6 bases at V and 2 bases at J, with 14 bases between. CDR3 length equals 14 residues. Germline lookup yields CDR1 MDHEN and CDR2 SYDVKM. The CDR3 sequence: CASSSPGGAYEQYF. The CDR3 bases are TGTGCCAGCAGCTCTCCGGGGGGCGCCTACGAGCAGTACTTC.

The V and J genes are TRBV7-8 and TRBJ2-1; D may be TRBD1 or TRBD2 (6 bases each). Germline values: CDR1 SGHVS, CDR2 FQNEAQ. With 2 bases removed from V and 0 bases from J, the gap between germline ends came to 11 bases. This CDR3 has 16 residues. CDR3 DNA sequence: TGTGCCAGCAGCTTACCGGGGGCATACTCCTACAATGAGCAGTTCTTC. It encodes CASSLPGAYSYNEQFF.

This sequence joins TRBV9 and TRBJ1-3; D is possibly TRBD1 (6 bases). The V and J ends lost 0 bases and 2 bases respectively, with 9 bases between them. The CDR3 has 15 amino acids. The germline CDR1 and CDR2 sequences are SGDLS and YYNGEE. The CDR3 bases are TGTGCCAGCAGCGTAGAGAACAGGGCTGGAAACACCATATATTTT. This gives the protein CASSVENRAGNTIYF.

The J gene is TRBJ2-3, the V gene TRBV4-3; D not resolved. The CDR3 is 14 residues long. CDR1 and CDR2 from the germline V gene are LGHNA and YSLEER. V lost 0 bases to trimming and J lost 1 base, with 5 bases between them. The CDR3 nucleotides are TGCGCCAGCAGCCAAGATAGGGGCACAGATACGCAGTATTTT. Protein product: CASSQDRGTDTQYF.

The CDR3 region has the DNA TGTGCCAGCAGCTTAGGAAGCGAGCAGTACTTC. Its protein product is CASSLGSEQYF. The chain uses TRBV11-2 and TRBJ2-7; D gene unclear. The CDR3 spans 11 residues. Germline assignment: CDR1 SGHAT and CDR2 FQNNGV. V lost 1 base to trimming and J lost 6 bases, with 4 bases between them.